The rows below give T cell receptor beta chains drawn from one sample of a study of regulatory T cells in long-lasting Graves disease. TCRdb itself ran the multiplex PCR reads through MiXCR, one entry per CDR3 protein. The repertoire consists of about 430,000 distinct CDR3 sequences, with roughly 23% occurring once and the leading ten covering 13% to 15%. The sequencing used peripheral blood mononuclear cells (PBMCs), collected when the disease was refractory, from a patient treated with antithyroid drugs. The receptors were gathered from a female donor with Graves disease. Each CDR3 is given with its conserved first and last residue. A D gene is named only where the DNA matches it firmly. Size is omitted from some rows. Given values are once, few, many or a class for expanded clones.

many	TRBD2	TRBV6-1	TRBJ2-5	CASSSRLGTSGDQETQYF	TGTGCCAGCAGCTCCCGCCTGGGGACTAGCGGTGACCAAGAGACCCAGTACTTC
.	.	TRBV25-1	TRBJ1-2	CASSELVGGGYTF	TGTGCCAGCAGTGAATTGGTGGGTGGAGGCTACACCTTC
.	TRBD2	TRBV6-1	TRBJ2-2	CASSTPGLAGGNTGELFF	TGTGCCAGCAGTACCCCGGGACTAGCGGGGGGGAACACCGGGGAGCTGTTTTTT
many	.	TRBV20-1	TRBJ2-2	CSASFVGRTGELFF	TGCAGTGCTAGTTTTGTTGGGCGCACCGGGGAGCTGTTTTTT
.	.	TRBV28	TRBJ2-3	CASSLFPAEGRKYF	TGTGCCAGCAGTTTATTTCCAGCCGAAGGGAGAAAGTATTTT
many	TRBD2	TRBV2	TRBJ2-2	CASSSSGSKSTGELFF	TGTGCCAGCAGTAGTAGCGGGAGTAAGAGCACCGGGGAGCTGTTTTTT
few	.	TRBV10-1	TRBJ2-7	CASSEMRGSSDEQYF	TGCGCCAGCAGTGAGATGCGGGGTTCATCGGACGAGCAGTACTTC
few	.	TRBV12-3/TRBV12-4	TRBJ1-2	CASIGWSGDYGYTF	TGTGCCAGCATTGGTTGGTCGGGGGACTATGGCTACACCTTC
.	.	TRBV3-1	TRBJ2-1	CASSLTPNEQFF	TGTGCCAGCAGCCTCACCCCCAATGAGCAGTTCTTC
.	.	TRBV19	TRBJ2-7	CASSIGTGGVSVYEQYF	TGTGCCAGTAGTATAGGAACCGGTGGGGTGTCGGTCTACGAGCAGTACTTC
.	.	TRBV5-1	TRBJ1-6	CASSFEGVLYNSPLHF	TGCGCCAGCAGCTTTGAGGGGGTCCTCTATAATTCACCCCTCCACTTT
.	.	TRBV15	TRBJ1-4	CATSRAEGSNEKLFF	TGTGCCACCAGCCGGGCGGAGGGTTCTAATGAAAAACTGTTTTTT
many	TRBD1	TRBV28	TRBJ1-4	CASSWDRGREKLFF	TGTGCCAGCAGTTGGGACAGGGGGCGAGAAAAACTGTTTTTT
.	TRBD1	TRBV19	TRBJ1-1	CASSIRTGWNTEAFF	TGTGCCAGTAGTATACGGACAGGTTGGAACACTGAAGCTTTCTTT
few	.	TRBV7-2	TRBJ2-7	CASSPRDSPPYEQYF	TGTGCCAGCAGCCCCCGGGACTCACCCCCCTACGAGCAGTACTTC
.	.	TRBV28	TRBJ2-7	CASSPGQPLYEQYF	TGTGCCAGCAGCCCAGGGCAGCCCCTCTACGAGCAGTACTTC
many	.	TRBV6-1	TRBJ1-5	CASSIYNQPQHF	TGTGCCAGCAGCATCTACAATCAGCCCCAGCATTTT
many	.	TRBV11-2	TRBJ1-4	CASSLANEKLFF	TGTGCCAGCAGCCTAGCTAATGAAAAACTGTTTTTT
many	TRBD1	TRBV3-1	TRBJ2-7	CASSQSDRGTSYEQYF	TGTGCCAGCAGCCAATCGGACAGGGGAACATCCTACGAGCAGTACTTC
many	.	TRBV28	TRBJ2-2	CASKVILEATGELFF	TGTGCCAGCAAGGTGATTCTAGAGGCCACCGGGGAGCTGTTTTTT
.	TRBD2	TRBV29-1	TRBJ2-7	CSVERAGDGREQYF	TGCAGCGTTGAACGTGCGGGGGATGGTCGCGAGCAGTACTTC
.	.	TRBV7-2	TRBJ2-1	CASSFIGTNNEQFF	TGTGCCAGCAGCTTTATAGGGACGAACAATGAGCAGTTCTTC
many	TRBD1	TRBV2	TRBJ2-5	CASSGPGQGRWETQYF	TGTGCCAGCAGTGGGCCGGGACAGGGACGGTGGGAGACCCAGTACTTC
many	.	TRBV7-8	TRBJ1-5	CASSLDAVGGLIYNQPQHF	TGTGCCAGCAGCTTGGACGCCGTGGGAGGGTTGATCTACAATCAGCCCCAGCATTTT
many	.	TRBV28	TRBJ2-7	CASSFLGSGEQYF	TGTGCCAGCAGTTTCCTGGGGTCGGGCGAGCAGTACTTC
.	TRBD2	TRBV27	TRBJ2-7	CASSPVGLAGSYERYF	TGTGCCAGCAGTCCTGTGGGACTAGCGGGATCCTACGAGCGGTACTTC
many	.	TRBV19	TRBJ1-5	CASSTRTANQPQHF	TGTGCCAGTAGTACTCGGACAGCAAATCAGCCCCAGCATTTT
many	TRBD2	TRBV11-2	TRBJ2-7	CASSLGTSVYEQYF	TGTGCCAGCAGCTTGGGGACTAGCGTTTACGAGCAGTACTTC
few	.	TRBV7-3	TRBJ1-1	CASSEGQGTEAFF	TGTGCCAGCAGCGAGGGGCAGGGGACTGAAGCTTTCTTT
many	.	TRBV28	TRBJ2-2	CASGTEGNIPGELFF	TGTGCCAGCGGAACGGAAGGGAATATTCCCGGGGAGCTGTTTTTT
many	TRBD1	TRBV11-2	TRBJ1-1	CASSLETGASEAFF	TGTGCCAGCAGCTTAGAGACAGGGGCGAGTGAAGCTTTCTTT
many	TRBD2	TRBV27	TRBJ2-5	CASSFYPLAGKETQYF	TGTGCCAGCAGTTTCTACCCCCTAGCGGGAAAAGAGACCCAGTACTTC
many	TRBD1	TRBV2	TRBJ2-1	CASSEFGTGLWNEQFF	TGTGCCAGCAGTGAATTTGGGACAGGGCTTTGGAATGAGCAGTTCTTC
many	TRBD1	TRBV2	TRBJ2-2	CASSESWTGITGELFF	TGTGCCAGCAGTGAAAGTTGGACAGGGATAACCGGGGAGCTGTTTTTT
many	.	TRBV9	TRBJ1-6	CASRADRIGSPLHF	TGTGCCAGCAGGGCCGACAGGATTGGATCACCCCTCCACTTT
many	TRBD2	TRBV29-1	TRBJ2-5	CSVEVGVAGRIETQYF	TGCAGCGTTGAAGTTGGGGTAGCGGGACGGATCGAGACCCAGTACTTC
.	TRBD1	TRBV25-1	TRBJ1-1	CASSEGQSNTEAFF	TGTGCCAGCAGCGAGGGACAGTCGAACACTGAAGCTTTCTTT
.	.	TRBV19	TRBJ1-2	CASMKGGGNGYTF	TGTGCCAGTATGAAAGGAGGAGGGAACGGCTACACCTTC
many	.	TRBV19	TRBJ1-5	CASTPLGGQNNQPQHF	TGTGCCAGTACTCCCCTGGGGGGCCAAAACAATCAGCCCCAGCATTTT
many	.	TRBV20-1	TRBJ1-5	CSASNRNQPQHF	TGCAGTGCTAGTAACCGGAATCAGCCCCAGCATTTT
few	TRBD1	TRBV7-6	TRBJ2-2	CASSLRDRGYETGELFF	TGTGCCAGCAGCTTAAGGGACAGGGGATATGAGACCGGGGAGCTGTTTTTT
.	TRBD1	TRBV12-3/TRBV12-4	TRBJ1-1	CASSLAQQGPEAFF	TGTGCCAGCAGTTTAGCGCAACAGGGGCCTGAAGCTTTCTTT
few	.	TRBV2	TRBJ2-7	CASSEGGRTYLYEQYF	TGTGCCAGCAGTGAAGGGGGGAGGACATACTTATACGAGCAGTACTTC
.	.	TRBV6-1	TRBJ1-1	CAAKVGEDTEAFF	TGTGCAGCTAAGGTCGGGGAGGACACTGAAGCTTTCTTT
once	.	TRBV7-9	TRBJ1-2	CASSHTAGTLNYGYTF	TGTGCCAGCAGCCATACAGCAGGGACGCTGAACTATGGCTACACCTTC